Below are 22 T cell receptor beta chains sequenced from a single sample in a study of cytomegalovirus exposure and HLA in healthy donors (dated by TCRdb to about 2017). Libraries were constructed by the immunoSEQ multiplex PCR assay. For the multiplex PCR, a mixture combining 60 forward primers for TCR Vbeta segments and 13 reverse primers for TCR Jbeta segments was used. This immuneACCESS table, as held by TCRdb, lists in-frame sequences with V and J called but not all clones. Of the missing ones, under half trace to an unresolved V gene in checked studies; the others have no known cause. The sample table records 160,000 or so clones; 82% of these occur just once. Of the sample, about 7.1% is held by the ten largest clones. The sample comprised PBMCs. Source of these receptors: a woman aged 45 to 65 in good health and CMV-seropositive.

The genes are TRBV5-1 and TRBJ1-4; 7 positions agree with TRBD1. The CDR3 loop spans 16 amino acids. V shed 3 bases, J shed 8 bases, and the junction held 13 bases outside the gene matches. Germline-derived CDR1 and CDR2 are SGHRS and YFSETQ. In nucleotides, the CDR3 is TGCGCCAGCAGCTCCAACAAACAGGGGTTGAACGAAAAACTGTTTTTT. Its translation: CASSSNKQGLNEKLFF.

This clone appeared once. The V gene is TRBV19, the J gene TRBJ1-2, with TRBD1 matching 8 bases. From germline, CDR1 is LNHDA and CDR2 SQIVND (reference sequence). The J segment lost 3 bases and the V segment lost 4 bases, leaving 4 bases of the junction unmatched. This CDR3 has 14 residues. DNA of the CDR3: TGTGCCAGTAGTAAGGACAGGGACCACTATGGCTACACCTTC. It codes for CASSKDRDHYGYTF.

The rearrangement uses TRBV19 and TRBJ1-1; D is perhaps TRBD1 (6 bases). The CDR3 runs 15 residues. CDR1 and CDR2 (germline): LNHDA, SQIVND (reference sequence). Trimming removed 3 bases at V and 1 base at J, with 12 bases between. The CDR3 loop is CASSIWSQGNTEAFF. CDR3 DNA sequence: TGTGCCAGTAGTATTTGGTCACAGGGGAACACTGAAGCTTTCTTT.

This rearrangement joins TRBV7-2 to TRBJ2-1; a weak D match, TRBD2 (6 bases). V lost 8 bases to trimming and J lost 5 bases, with 10 bases between them. The germline V gene has CDR1 SGHTA and CDR2 FQGNSA. The CDR3 loop spans 12 amino acids. CDR3: CASGGVNNEQFF. The DNA of the CDR3 is TGTGCCAGCGGCGGGGTGAACAATGAGCAGTTCTTC.

CDR3 DNA: TGTGCCAGCAGCTTAGGGACAGGGGCCGGTTCACCCCTCCACTTT. The encoded protein is CASSLGTGAGSPLHF. The rearrangement uses TRBV11-2 and TRBJ1-6, with 9 bases matching TRBD1. Germline-derived CDR1 and CDR2 are SGHAT and FQNNGV. This CDR3 is 15 amino acids long. With 1 base clipped from V and 9 bases from J, the junction kept 4 bases outside the gene matches. Complete variable domain (other parts from reference TRBV11-2 and TRBJ1-6): EAGVAQSPRYKIIEKRQSVAFWCNPISGHATLYWYQQILGQGPKLLIQFQNNGVVDDSQLPKDRFSAERLKGVDSTLKIQPAKLEDSAVYLCASSLGTGAGSPLHFGNGTRLTVT.

This clone was seen only a few times. This chain connects TRBV19 to TRBJ1-4; no clear D gene. CDR1 LNHDA and CDR2 SQIVND come from the germline V gene (reference sequence). This CDR3 is built from 15 residues. V lost 3 bases and J lost 0, with 8 bases in between. This CDR3 reads CASSIAVATNEKLFF. The CDR3 DNA is TGTGCCAGTAGTATTGCAGTCGCAACTAATGAAAAACTGTTTTTT. Complete variable domain (other parts from reference TRBV19 and TRBJ1-4): DGGITQSPKYLFRKEGQNVTLSCEQNLNHDAMYWYRQDPGQGLRLIYYSQIVNDFQKGDIAEGYSVSREKKESFPLTVTSAQKNPTAFYLCASSIAVATNEKLFFGSGTQLSVL.

With respect to this clone: The junction departs from germline at one end; a sequencing error may be responsible. The rearrangement uses TRBV7-9 and TRBJ2-7; D gene uncertain. This CDR3 region has 11 residues. Germline V gene lookup returns CDR1 SEHNR and CDR2 FQNEAQ (reference sequence). The CDR3 here is CSSSLVGEQYF. In DNA form, the CDR3 reads TGTTCCAGCAGCTTAGTCGGCGAGCAGTACTTC.

This rearrangement joins TRBV29-1 to TRBJ2-7, with D possibly being TRBD1 (6 bases). This CDR3 has 12 amino acids. The V end lost 8 bases, the J end lost 2 bases, and 13 bases lay between the germline ends. Germline CDR1 SQVTM, CDR2 ANQGSEA. The CDR3 region is CSITGTTYEQYF. In DNA, the CDR3 is TGCAGCATCACAGGGACAACCTACGAGCAGTACTTC.

V gene TRBV30 combines with J gene TRBJ1-6; 8 bases fit TRBD1. V was clipped by 0 bases and J by 10 bases; unmatched bases: 5. Germline V gives CDR1 GTSNPN, CDR2 SVGIG (reference sequence). The CDR3 has 14 residues. CDR3 nucleotides: TGTGCCTGGAGTGTACAGGGGGGTTGGTCACCCCTCCACTTT. Residues: CAWSVQGGWSPLHF.

The rearrangement joins TRBV5-6 to TRBJ2-3; tentative D call: TRBD1 (6 bases). The germline V gene has CDR1 SGHDT and CDR2 YYEEEE. Deletions cut 1 base from V and 2 bases from J, with 20 bases between. The CDR3 is 18 amino acids. This CDR3 is CASSLWLTGGPLTDTQYF. The DNA for the CDR3 is TGTGCCAGCAGCTTGTGGTTGACAGGAGGTCCCCTCACAGATACGCAGTATTTT.

The J gene is TRBJ2-1, the V gene TRBV7-2, with 9 bases fitting TRBD2. Trimming removed 5 bases from V and 2 bases from J; junction bases left unmatched: 4. The V gene's germline CDR1 is SGHTA and CDR2 FQGNSA. The CDR3 spans 15 residues. The CDR3 is CASSPRTSAYNEQFF. The CDR3 DNA sequence: TGTGCCAGCAGCCCCCGGACTAGCGCCTACAATGAGCAGTTCTTC.

The genes are TRBV6-5 and TRBJ1-6, with D possibly TRBD1 on 5 matching bases. V lost 0 bases and J 8 bases, leaving 14 bases between the germline ends. Germline V gives CDR1 MNHEY, CDR2 SVGAGI. The CDR3 is 16 amino acids. Written as DNA, the CDR3 is TGTGCCAGCAGTTACTCTTTGGAGGGGCGGGATTCACCCCTCCACTTT. It translates to CASSYSLEGRDSPLHF.

Of note for this clone: The junction does not match germline at one end; this may be a read error. The J gene is TRBJ2-3, the V gene TRBV4-2; weak D call: TRBD1 (5 bases). CDR1 is LGHNA, CDR2 YNFKEQ, per germline. This CDR3 contains 18 residues. DNA for the CDR3: TGTGCCAGCAGCCAAGAGGGGCCGTTGTGGGGAAACACAAATACGCAGTATTTT. The encoded protein is CASSQEGPLWGNTNTQYF.

This clone was counted between two and nine times. The chain links TRBV28 to TRBJ2-2; D is possibly TRBD1 (6 bases). Trimming shortened V by 8 bases and J by 7 bases, and 14 bases separated the two germline ends. In germline, CDR1 is MDHEN, CDR2 SYDVKM. The CDR3 has 13 amino acids. In DNA form, the CDR3 reads TGTGCCAGCTCTTACAGGGAGATCGGGGAGCTGTTTTTT. Amino acid sequence: CASSYREIGELFF.

The chain couples TRBV5-1 to TRBJ1-1; TRBD1 matches at 10 bases. The junction had 3 bases not matched to a gene; V was cut back by 0 bases and J by 4 bases. CDR3 length equals 15 residues. The germline V gene has CDR1 SGHRS and CDR2 YFSETQ. CDR3 loop: CASSLVRTGGTEAFF. In DNA form, the CDR3 reads TGCGCCAGCAGCTTGGTCCGGACAGGGGGCACTGAAGCTTTCTTT.

The chain couples TRBV29-1 to TRBJ1-1; 7 bases fit TRBD1. V shed 5 bases, J shed 3 bases, and the junction held 15 bases outside the gene matches. Germline values: CDR1 SQVTM, CDR2 ANQGSEA. This CDR3 is 16 amino acids long. The CDR3 DNA follows: TGCAGCGTTCGGGGGACAGCTACCGAGGGGGACACTGAAGCTTTCTTT. Translation: CSVRGTATEGDTEAFF. Combining the CDR3 with reference TRBV29-1 and TRBJ1-1 gives the whole variable domain SAVISQKPSRDICQRGTSLTIQCQVDSQVTMMFWYRQQPGQSLTLIATANQGSEATYESGFVIDKFPISRPNLTFSTLTVSNMSPEDSSIYLCSVRGTATEGDTEAFFGQGTRLTVV.

This clone was found once. The rearrangement links TRBV7-3 to TRBJ2-6, with 8 bases fitting TRBD1. This CDR3 region has 14 residues. From germline, CDR1 is SGHTA and CDR2 FQGTGA. V gave up 2 bases and J gave up 7 bases; unmatched junction bases: 1. CDR3 region: CASSLGQGANVLTF. The DNA of the CDR3 is TGTGCCAGCAGCTTAGGACAGGGAGCCAACGTCCTGACTTTC.

The chain couples TRBV19 to TRBJ1-6; tentatively, D is TRBD1 (6 bases). Trimming cost V 6 bases and J 7 bases, with 10 bases left between them. This CDR3 spans 13 amino acids. The germline V gene has CDR1 LNHDA and CDR2 SQIVND (reference sequence). In nucleotides, the CDR3 is TGTGCCAGTAGAGGGACACAAAATTCACCCCTCCACTTT. It yields the protein CASRGTQNSPLHF.

The V and J genes are TRBV19 and TRBJ1-5; D uncertain. With 4 bases removed from V and 4 bases from J, the gap between germline ends came to 8 bases. CDR1 and CDR2 from the germline V gene are LNHDA and SQIVND (reference sequence). The CDR3 totals 13 residues. This chain's CDR3 is CASSSPGNQPQHF. The CDR3 region has the DNA TGTGCCAGTAGTAGCCCCGGTAATCAGCCCCAGCATTTT.

V gene TRBV19 combines with J gene TRBJ1-6, with D perhaps TRBD1 (5 bases). This CDR3 contains 20 residues. Per the germline V gene, CDR1 is LNHDA and CDR2 is SQIVND (reference sequence). V was trimmed by 6 bases and J by 2 bases, leaving 26 bases between them. The CDR3 DNA reads as TGTGCCAGTAGCCCACCCCACAGGTTCCCGTCGGATCCCTATAATTCACCCCTCCACTTT. Its translation is CASSPPHRFPSDPYNSPLHF.

The chain employs TRBV6-6 and TRBJ1-4; a weak D match, TRBD1 (6 bases). This CDR3 contains 15 residues. V was shortened by 8 bases and J by 3 bases, with 16 bases between the two germline ends. CDR1 MNHNY and CDR2 SVGAGI come from the germline V gene (reference sequence). CDR3 sequence (DNA): TGTGCCAGCCGACAGGAAAGTTTGGCTAATGAAAAACTGTTTTTT. It translates to CASRQESLANEKLFF.

The CDR3 bases are TGCGCCAGCAGCCCCTTCCAGCAGGGGGCATCTGGAAACACCATATATTTT. It encodes CASSPFQQGASGNTIYF. The J gene is TRBJ1-3, the V gene TRBV4-3; 8 bases map to TRBD1. Germline CDR1 is LGHNA and CDR2 is YSLEER. This CDR3 spans 17 amino acids. V was clipped by 4 bases and J by 1 base; unmatched bases: 9.